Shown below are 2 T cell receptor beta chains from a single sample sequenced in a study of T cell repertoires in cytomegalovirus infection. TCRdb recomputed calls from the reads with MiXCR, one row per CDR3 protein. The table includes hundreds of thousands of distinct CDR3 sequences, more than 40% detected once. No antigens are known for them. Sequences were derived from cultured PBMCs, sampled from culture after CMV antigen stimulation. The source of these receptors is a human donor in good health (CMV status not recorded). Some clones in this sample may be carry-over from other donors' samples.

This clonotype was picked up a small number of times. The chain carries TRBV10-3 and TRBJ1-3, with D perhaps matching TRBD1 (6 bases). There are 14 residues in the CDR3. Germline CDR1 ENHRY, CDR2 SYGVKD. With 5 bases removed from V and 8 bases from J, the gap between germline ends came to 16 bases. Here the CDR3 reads CAISPQGRVDTIYF. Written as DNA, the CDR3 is TGTGCCATCAGTCCGCAGGGGCGAGTGGACACCATATATTTT.

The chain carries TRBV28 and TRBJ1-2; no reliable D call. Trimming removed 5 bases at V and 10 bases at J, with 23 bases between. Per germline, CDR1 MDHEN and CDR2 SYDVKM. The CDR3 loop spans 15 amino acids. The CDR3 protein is CASSPIYGGRVNYTF. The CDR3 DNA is TGTGCCAGCAGTCCCATCTATGGTGGAAGGGTGAACTACACCTTC.